Following are 18 T cell receptor beta chains from one sample sequenced in a study of blood T cell repertoires in COVID-19. Produced via immunoSEQ multiplex PCR; TCRdb's table is partial and in-frame only. Of a few hundred thousand clones in the sample, 70% to 90% are singletons; the top ten hold under 11%. Specimen: peripheral blood. These receptors were taken from a woman in her 30s with COVID-19, enrolled during active disease.

The chain combines TRBV15 with TRBJ2-1; D possibly corresponds to TRBD1 (6 bases). Germline-derived CDR1 and CDR2 are LNHNV and YYDKDF (reference sequence). This CDR3 has 13 residues. V was trimmed by 3 bases and J by 6 bases, leaving 9 bases between them. The CDR3 sequence: CATSSDRLNEQFF. The CDR3 DNA reads TGTGCCACCAGCAGCGACAGGCTCAATGAGCAGTTCTTC.

The rearrangement uses TRBV6-5 and TRBJ1-5, with a possible D match to TRBD1 (6 bases). Trimming took 7 bases from V and 6 from J, leaving 19 bases between them. The CDR3 has 15 amino acids. Germline CDR1 reads MNHEY; CDR2 reads SVGAGI. The CDR3 DNA sequence: TGTGCCAGCAATTCCGTGGGGGGGGCGGGTCAGCCCCAGCATTTT. This sequence encodes CASNSVGGAGQPQHF.

The gene calls are TRBV5-1 and TRBJ1-4, with 7 nucleotides matching TRBD1. Trimming removed 3 bases from V and 6 bases from J; junction bases left unmatched: 2. This CDR3 region has 13 residues. From germline, CDR1 is SGHRS and CDR2 YFSETQ. The CDR3 loop reads CASSSGTDEKLFF. DNA of the CDR3: TGCGCCAGCAGCTCCGGGACAGATGAAAAACTGTTTTTT.

The genes are TRBV28 and TRBJ1-2; D is perhaps TRBD1 (5 bases). The V gene's germline CDR1 is MDHEN and CDR2 SYDVKM. V lost 4 bases to trimming and J lost 3 bases, with 15 bases between them. This CDR3 comprises 15 residues. The CDR3 loop reads CASSWGTGGYYGYTF. CDR3 DNA: TGTGCCAGCAGTTGGGGTACAGGAGGGTACTATGGCTACACCTTC.

V gene TRBV15 combines with J gene TRBJ1-1; a possible D gene is TRBD1 (5 bases). Germline loops: CDR1 LNHNV, CDR2 YYDKDF (reference sequence). Trimming removed 0 bases at V and 7 bases at J, with 9 bases between. The CDR3 is made up of 13 amino acids. The CDR3 sequence: CATSRDIGGEAFF. CDR3 DNA: TGTGCCACCAGCAGAGACATCGGGGGTGAAGCTTTCTTT.

V is TRBV5-4 and J is TRBJ2-7, with 13 bases aligning to TRBD2. Germline CDR1 SGHNT, CDR2 YYREEE (reference sequence). The CDR3 spans 16 residues. Trimming cost V 4 bases and J 4 bases; bases outside gene matches: 8. CDR3 in amino acids: CASSDGTSGELYEQYF. The CDR3, as DNA: TGTGCCAGCAGCGACGGGACTAGCGGGGAACTTTACGAGCAGTACTTC.

The chain joins TRBV6-5 to TRBJ1-5, with 9 bases lining up with TRBD1. Germline CDR1 MNHEY, CDR2 SVGAGI. The CDR3 is 15 amino acids. V trimming: 0 bases; J trimming: 7 bases; junction bases outside the gene matches: 4. DNA of the CDR3: TGTGCCAGCAGTTACTCGGGACAGGGCCACCAGCCCCAGCATTTT. This sequence encodes CASSYSGQGHQPQHF.

The CDR3 DNA is TGTGCCAGCAGCGCGGGGACAGGGGCGGATGGCTACACCTTC. It codes for CASSAGTGADGYTF. The chain links TRBV9 to TRBJ1-2; 10 bases are a match to TRBD1. V dropped 3 bases and J dropped 6; count of bases not matched to a gene: 5. This CDR3 is built from 14 residues. Looked up from germline, CDR1 is SGDLS and CDR2 is YYNGEE.

The CDR3 is CASSPRQGVQPQHF. In nucleotides, the CDR3 is TGTGCCAGCAGCCCGAGACAGGGGGTTCAGCCCCAGCATTTT. The chain employs TRBV7-2 and TRBJ1-5; 9 bases map to TRBD1. Germline lookup yields CDR1 SGHTA and CDR2 FQGNSA. V lost 5 bases to trimming and J lost 6 bases; unmatched junction nucleotides: 5. The CDR3 runs to 14 residues.

The V call is TRBV7-9, the J call TRBJ2-5, with D possibly being TRBD2 (5 bases). V lost 5 bases and J lost 4, with 14 bases in between. The CDR3 extends over 14 amino acids. Germline V lookup: CDR1 SEHNR, CDR2 FQNEAQ (reference sequence). The CDR3 DNA reads as TGTGCCAGCAGCGAGACGCTAGCAACAGAGACCCAGTACTTC. Amino acid sequence: CASSETLATETQYF.

The J gene is TRBJ2-6, the V gene TRBV18; 12 bases align to TRBD1. With V trimmed by 4 bases and J by 2 bases, 3 bases remained unmatched. The CDR3 sequence is 17 residues long. Germline V gene data show CDR1 as KGHSH and CDR2 as LQKENI. For the CDR3, the DNA is TGTGCCAGCTCACTAGGGACAGGGGGCGCTGGGGCCAACGTCCTGACTTTC. Encoded protein: CASSLGTGGAGANVLTF.

J is TRBJ2-2 and V is TRBV7-6; 13 bases line up with TRBD2. This CDR3 region has 17 residues. Germline assignment: CDR1 SGHVS and CDR2 FNYEAQ. Trimming removed 5 bases from V and 3 bases from J; junction bases left unmatched: 6. In DNA, the CDR3 is TGTGCCAGCAGCATTGGGACTAGCGGGATCTACACCGGGGAGCTGTTTTTT. Residues: CASSIGTSGIYTGELFF.

V is TRBV11-2 and J is TRBJ2-7, with D unresolved. The V end was cut by 5 bases, the J end by 2 bases, with 19 bases between. CDR3 length equals 16 residues. The germline CDR1 and CDR2 sequences are SGHAT and FQNNGV. CDR3 sequence reads: CASSPPVAESPYEQYF. The CDR3 region has the DNA TGTGCCAGCAGCCCTCCCGTTGCGGAGTCGCCCTACGAGCAGTACTTC.

The chain is built from TRBV30 and TRBJ1-2; the D is unclear. V lost 4 bases and J lost 6, with 12 bases in between. Germline V gene lookup returns CDR1 GTSNPN and CDR2 SVGIG (reference sequence). This CDR3 comprises 12 residues. The CDR3 spells CAWTLRADGYTF. DNA for the CDR3: TGTGCCTGGACGTTGAGGGCGGATGGCTACACCTTC. The full variable domain, rest sourced from reference TRBV30 and TRBJ1-2, is SQTIHQWPATLVQPVGSPLSLECTVEGTSNPNLYWYRQAAGRGLQLLFYSVGIGQISSEVPQNLSASRPQDRQFILSSKKLLLSDSGFYLCAWTLRADGYTFGSGTRLTVV.

V and J are TRBV10-3 and TRBJ1-1, with 9 positions matching TRBD1. The CDR3 is made up of 14 amino acids. Looked up from germline, CDR1 is ENHRY and CDR2 is SYGVKD. V lost 6 bases and J lost 4; bases outside the gene matches: 6. CDR3 sequence (DNA): TGTGCCATCAGCGTACAGGGGGCCGGCACTGAAGCTTTCTTT. Protein product: CAISVQGAGTEAFF.

This sequence joins TRBV3-1 (or the pseudogene TRBV3-2) and TRBJ2-3; 8 bases match TRBD1. V was pared by 6 bases and J by 1 base, with 6 bases of the junction left unmatched. Germline CDR1 LGHDT, CDR2 YNNKEL (reference sequence). This CDR3 has 15 amino acids. The CDR3 bases are TGTGCCAGCAGTCGGTACAGGGGGGGCACAGATACGCAGTATTTT. Translating it yields CASSRYRGGTDTQYF.

This clone was seen once. V gene TRBV5-6 combines with J gene TRBJ1-3; D uncertain. The V end lost 3 bases, the J end lost 0 bases, and 7 bases lay between the germline ends. This CDR3 is 14 amino acids long. Looked up from germline, CDR1 is SGHDT and CDR2 is YYEEEE. The CDR3 spells CASSSTRSGNTIYF. CDR3 sequence (DNA): TGTGCCAGCAGCTCCACACGCTCTGGAAACACCATATATTTT.

V is TRBV25-1 and J is TRBJ2-6, with 8 bases identical to TRBD1. V gave up 3 bases and J gave up 3 bases; unmatched junction bases: 7. Germline loops: CDR1 MGHDK, CDR2 SYGVNS. The CDR3 length is 17 residues. The CDR3 sequence is CASSEGRGRGGANVLTF. The DNA for the CDR3 is TGTGCCAGCAGTGAGGGCAGGGGGCGAGGTGGGGCCAACGTCCTGACTTTC. The full variable domain, in which reference TRBV25-1 and TRBJ2-6 provide the parts outside the CDR3, is EADIYQTPRYLVIGTGKKITLECSQTMGHDKMYWYQQDPGMELHLIHYSYGVNSTEKGDLSSESTVSRIRTEHFPLTLESARPSHTSQYLCASSEGRGRGGANVLTFGAGSRLTVL.